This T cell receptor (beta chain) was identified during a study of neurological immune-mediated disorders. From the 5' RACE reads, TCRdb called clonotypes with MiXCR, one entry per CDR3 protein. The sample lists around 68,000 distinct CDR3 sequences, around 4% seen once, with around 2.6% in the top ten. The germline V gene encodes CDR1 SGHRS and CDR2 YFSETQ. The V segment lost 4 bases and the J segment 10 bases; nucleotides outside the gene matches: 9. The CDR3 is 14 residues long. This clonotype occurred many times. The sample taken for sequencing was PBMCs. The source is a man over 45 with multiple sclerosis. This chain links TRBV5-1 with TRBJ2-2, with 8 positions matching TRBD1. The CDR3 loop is CASSLGQGVSELFF. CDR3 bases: TGCGCCAGCAGCCTAGGACAGGGTGTTTCGGAGCTGTTTTTT.